These T cell receptor beta chains were read from a single sample in a study of blood T cell repertoires in COVID-19. Profiled with immunoSEQ multiplex PCR; TCRdb holds only in-frame clones, not every one. The table shows approximately 97,000 clones, with roughly 81% occurring only once. Sequenced material: peripheral blood. The receptor source for this set is a man aged 40-50 years with active or convalescent COVID-19. The CDR3 runs from the conserved cysteine through the conserved F or W. Fields, in order: clone size, J gene, D gene, V gene, CDR3 DNA, CDR3 protein. The D gene is left open where the match is weak. A clone size is listed for some rows: how often the clone was seen (once, few, many), or a class if it is expanded.

size: .; J: TRBJ2-2; D: TRBD1; V: TRBV29-1; DNA: TGCAGCGTCCGAACAGGACAGGGAAACACCGGGGAGCTGTTTTTT; CDR3: CSVRTGQGNTGELFF
size: once; J: TRBJ1-1; D: .; V: TRBV25-1; DNA: TGTGCCAGCAGTGGGTGGCTTACTGAAGCTTTCTTT; CDR3: CASSGWLTEAFF
size: few; J: TRBJ2-4; D: TRBD2; V: TRBV30; DNA: TGTGCCTGGAGACGGGGGGAACTAGCCAAAAACATTCAGTACTTC; CDR3: CAWRRGELAKNIQYF
size: .; J: TRBJ2-5; D: TRBD1; V: TRBV14; DNA: TGTGCCAGCAGCCACCGACGGGACAGGAAGGGAGAGACCCAGTACTTC; CDR3: CASSHRRDRKGETQYF
size: .; J: TRBJ2-2; D: TRBD1; V: TRBV18; DNA: TGTGCCAGCTCACCGCCGGGACAGGAGGGAACCGGGGAGCTGTTTTTT; CDR3: CASSPPGQEGTGELFF
size: .; J: TRBJ1-6; D: .; V: TRBV7-9; DNA: TGTGCCAGCAGCTTCCGGGATTCACCCCTCCACTTT; CDR3: CASSFRDSPLHF
size: .; J: TRBJ2-7; D: TRBD2; V: TRBV6-1; DNA: TGTGCCAGCAGTGTAGAACTAGCGGGGGGATCCTACGAGCAGTACTTC; CDR3: CASSVELAGGSYEQYF
size: .; J: TRBJ2-5; D: .; V: TRBV7-4; DNA: TGTGCCAGCAGCGCACTCCCCTCTGGCGGGGAAGAGACCCAGTACTTC; CDR3: CASSALPSGGEETQYF
size: .; J: TRBJ2-5; D: TRBD2; V: TRBV7-2; DNA: TGTGCCAGCAGCCCTCGGGGGGGCCCTGAGACCCAGTACTTC; CDR3: CASSPRGGPETQYF
size: once; J: TRBJ1-1; D: .; V: TRBV5-1; DNA: TGCGCCAGCAGCTTGAGACGGGTGAACACTGAAGCTTTCTTT; CDR3: CASSLRRVNTEAFF
size: .; J: TRBJ2-1; D: TRBD2; V: TRBV12-3/TRBV12-4; DNA: TGTGCCACAACTAGCGGGGGGCTTGAGCAGTTCTTC; CDR3: CATTSGGLEQFF
size: .; J: TRBJ1-2; D: .; V: TRBV2; DNA: TGTGCCAGCATAAGGGGCGATGGCTACACCTTC; CDR3: CASIRGDGYTF
size: once; J: TRBJ2-3; D: TRBD2; V: TRBV5-1; DNA: TGCGCCAGCAGCTCCCAGGACGGGAGGAAAACAGATACGCAGTATTTT; CDR3: CASSSQDGRKTDTQYF
size: .; J: TRBJ2-5; D: .; V: TRBV9; DNA: TGTGCCAGCAGCGTAGGAAGTGGGGAGCAAGAGACCCAGTACTTC; CDR3: CASSVGSGEQETQYF
size: .; J: TRBJ1-3; D: .; V: TRBV7-3; DNA: TGTGCCAGCAGCTCACAGGGCGGAAACACCATATATTTT; CDR3: CASSSQGGNTIYF
size: .; J: TRBJ1-1; D: TRBD1; V: TRBV7-9; DNA: TGTGCCAGCAGCCCATACCTGACAGGGCTGGGGACTGAAGCTTTCTTT; CDR3: CASSPYLTGLGTEAFF
size: .; J: TRBJ2-5; D: TRBD2; V: TRBV5-1; DNA: TGCGCCAGCTGGATCACGTCCTCGGGCGGGGGAGAGACCCAGTACTTC; CDR3: CASWITSSGGGETQYF
size: few; J: TRBJ2-7; D: .; V: TRBV2; DNA: TGTGCCAGCAGCCGAGGACTGGGTGGGGAGCAGTACTTC; CDR3: CASSRGLGGEQYF
size: .; J: TRBJ1-1; D: .; V: TRBV19; DNA: TGTGCCAGTAGGTTCGGTTCCAGGGGGAACACTGAAGCTTTCTTT; CDR3: CASRFGSRGNTEAFF
size: .; J: TRBJ1-1; D: .; V: TRBV3-1/TRBV3-2; DNA: TGTGCCAGCAGCCCTCAGTGGAGGGACGCTGAAGCTTTCTTT; CDR3: CASSPQWRDAEAFF
size: .; J: TRBJ2-5; D: TRBD2; V: TRBV5-1; DNA: TGCGCCAGCAGCATCAGCGGGGGGGATGGAGAGACCCAGTACTTC; CDR3: CASSISGGDGETQYF
size: .; J: TRBJ2-5; D: TRBD1; V: TRBV4-3; DNA: TGCGCCAGCAGCCAAGGGAGAGGGGACAGGGCGCAGACCCAGTACTTC; CDR3: CASSQGRGDRAQTQYF
size: .; J: TRBJ1-2; D: .; V: TRBV3-1/TRBV3-2; DNA: TGTGCCAGCAGCCTTGCTGACAGGATGCCTTATGGCTACACCTTC; CDR3: CASSLADRMPYGYTF
size: .; J: TRBJ1-1; D: TRBD1; V: TRBV7-6; DNA: TGTGCCAGCAGCGACAGGGGGCGGGACACTGAAGCTTTCTTT; CDR3: CASSDRGRDTEAFF
size: .; J: TRBJ1-1; D: .; V: TRBV6-5; DNA: TGTGCCAGCAGTCCTGTACAGCACCTGAACACTGAAGCTTTCTTT; CDR3: CASSPVQHLNTEAFF
size: once; J: TRBJ1-4; D: TRBD1; V: TRBV6-5; DNA: TGTGCCAGCAGTTACTCAGGGACAGGGGTCAATGAAAAACTGTTTTTT; CDR3: CASSYSGTGVNEKLFF
size: .; J: TRBJ1-6; D: .; V: TRBV9; DNA: TGTGCCAGCAGCGTAGGGACAGCAAATAATTCACCCCTCCACTTT; CDR3: CASSVGTANNSPLHF
size: .; J: TRBJ2-1; D: .; V: TRBV18; DNA: TGTGCCAGCTCGAACTCCGGCCCTAGCTCCTACAATGAGCAGTTCTTC; CDR3: CASSNSGPSSYNEQFF
size: .; J: TRBJ2-1; D: TRBD2; V: TRBV7-2; DNA: TGTGCCAGCAGCTTAGGAGGGGTTAGCGGGGGAACCCACAATGAGCAGTTCTTC; CDR3: CASSLGGVSGGTHNEQFF
size: .; J: TRBJ2-5; D: .; V: TRBV20-1; DNA: TGCAGTGCAAGTCCAGTACCGACCCAGTACTTC; CDR3: CSASPVPTQYF
size: once; J: TRBJ1-6; D: TRBD1; V: TRBV6-5; DNA: TGTGCCAGCAAGACAGGGAGAAATTCACCCCTCCACTTT; CDR3: CASKTGRNSPLHF
size: .; J: TRBJ1-2; D: TRBD1; V: TRBV5-1; DNA: TGCGCCAGCAGCCTGGGGCAGGGGGCTGACTATGGCTACACCTTC; CDR3: CASSLGQGADYGYTF
size: .; J: TRBJ2-3; D: .; V: TRBV7-2; DNA: TGTGCCAGCAGCTTAAACGGGATTAGCACAGATACGCAGTATTTT; CDR3: CASSLNGISTDTQYF
size: .; J: TRBJ1-5; D: TRBD1; V: TRBV27; DNA: TGTGCCAGCAGGGCGGGCGGGACAGAGGTTTATAGCAATCAGCCCCAGCATTTT; CDR3: CASRAGGTEVYSNQPQHF
size: .; J: TRBJ1-5; D: .; V: TRBV12-3/TRBV12-4; DNA: TGTGCCAGCAGTTTCGGGTTTAATCAGCCCCAGCATTTT; CDR3: CASSFGFNQPQHF
size: .; J: TRBJ1-2; D: TRBD1; V: TRBV6-5; DNA: TGTGCCAGCAGTTACGCTGGACAGGGTGGATATGGCTACACCTTC; CDR3: CASSYAGQGGYGYTF
size: .; J: TRBJ1-6; D: .; V: TRBV27; DNA: TGTGCCAGCAGTTTTGGACAATATAATTCACCCCTCCACTTT; CDR3: CASSFGQYNSPLHF
size: .; J: TRBJ2-2; D: TRBD2; V: TRBV7-2; DNA: TGTGCCAGCAGCTTATCGGCTAGCGGGGGGGGCACCGGGGAGCTGTTTTTT; CDR3: CASSLSASGGGTGELFF
size: few; J: TRBJ1-2; D: TRBD1; V: TRBV11-1; DNA: TGTGCCAGCAGCTTCGGGACAGCGGATGGCTACACCTTC; CDR3: CASSFGTADGYTF
size: .; J: TRBJ2-7; D: .; V: TRBV6-5; DNA: TGTGCCAGCAGCCGCGGGGGCCTTTTTCGGGGGCAGTACTTC; CDR3: CASSRGGLFRGQYF
size: .; J: TRBJ2-7; D: TRBD1; V: TRBV9; DNA: TGTGCCAGCACCCCCGGGACAGGGGTTCCCCACGAGCAGTACTTC; CDR3: CASTPGTGVPHEQYF
size: .; J: TRBJ2-3; D: .; V: TRBV27; DNA: TGTGCCAGCAGTACCCCCGGCAGGGAAGGCACAGATACGCAGTATTTT; CDR3: CASSTPGREGTDTQYF
size: .; J: TRBJ2-3; D: TRBD1; V: TRBV9; DNA: TGTGCCAGCAGCGTGCAAGCTAGGGGGACAGGATCCACAGATACGCAGTATTTT; CDR3: CASSVQARGTGSTDTQYF
size: .; J: TRBJ2-5; D: TRBD2; V: TRBV5-4; DNA: TGTGCCAGCAGCCTCCCGTCTAGCGGGGAGACCCAGTACTTC; CDR3: CASSLPSSGETQYF
size: .; J: TRBJ2-3; D: .; V: TRBV11-3; DNA: TGTGCCAGCAGCCCATCAGTCGGGGGAGCAGATACGCAGTATTTT; CDR3: CASSPSVGGADTQYF
size: .; J: TRBJ1-1; D: .; V: TRBV24-1; DNA: TGTGCCACCAGTTTACAGGGAGTGTACACTGAAGCTTTCTTT; CDR3: CATSLQGVYTEAFF
size: .; J: TRBJ1-1; D: TRBD1; V: TRBV10-3; DNA: TGTGCCATCAGCGGGACAGCTAACACTGAAGCTTTCTTT; CDR3: CAISGTANTEAFF
size: .; J: TRBJ2-1; D: TRBD2; V: TRBV5-1; DNA: TGCGCCAGCAGCGGTGGGGACTACTACAATGAGCAGTTCTTC; CDR3: CASSGGDYYNEQFF
size: once; J: TRBJ1-2; D: .; V: TRBV7-9; DNA: TGTGCCAGCAGCTTAGCGGGAGGGAGTAACTATGGCTACACCTTC; CDR3: CASSLAGGSNYGYTF
size: .; J: TRBJ2-5; D: .; V: TRBV6-2/TRBV6-3; DNA: TGTGCCAGCAGTTACGAGGTCAGAGAGACCCAGTACTTC; CDR3: CASSYEVRETQYF
size: .; J: TRBJ2-5; D: TRBD2; V: TRBV7-3; DNA: TGTGCCAGCAGCTTGGGAGCGGGGGTTAATATAAGAGAGACCCAGTACTTC; CDR3: CASSLGAGVNIRETQYF
size: .; J: TRBJ1-2; D: TRBD1; V: TRBV27; DNA: TGTGCCAGCACCCGGACAGGACCCAACTATGGCTACACCTTC; CDR3: CASTRTGPNYGYTF
size: .; J: TRBJ2-5; D: .; V: TRBV21-1; DNA: TGTGCCAGCAGCAAAGTGCCCGGGGGGTACCAAGAGACCCAGTACTTC; CDR3: CASSKVPGGYQETQYF
size: .; J: TRBJ1-2; D: .; V: TRBV19; DNA: TGTGCCAGTAGTTATGGGAGCAACCTCTATGGCTACACCTTC; CDR3: CASSYGSNLYGYTF
size: .; J: TRBJ1-4; D: .; V: TRBV6-5; DNA: TGTGCCAGCAGACCCAGGGGTGTTCAGGGAAAACTGTTTTTT; CDR3: CASRPRGVQGKLFF
size: few; J: TRBJ2-6; D: TRBD1; V: TRBV9; DNA: TGTGCCAGCAGCCCCCGTCTCGGGACAGGGGACTCTGGGGCCAACGTCCTGACTTTC; CDR3: CASSPRLGTGDSGANVLTF
size: .; J: TRBJ2-1; D: .; V: TRBV4-3; DNA: TGCGCCAGCAGCCAGGGTGGGCGGGTCCTCCGGTTCAATGAGCAGTTCTTC; CDR3: CASSQGGRVLRFNEQFF
size: .; J: TRBJ2-1; D: TRBD1; V: TRBV24-1; DNA: TGTGCCACCAGCCCGGGACAGCCAAATGAGCAGTTCTTC; CDR3: CATSPGQPNEQFF
size: .; J: TRBJ2-7; D: .; V: TRBV6-5; DNA: TGTGCCAGCAGTCGAACTGACAACTACGAGCAGTACTTC; CDR3: CASSRTDNYEQYF
size: .; J: TRBJ2-5; D: .; V: TRBV11-2; DNA: TGTGCCAGCAAACGAGGCGGACAAGAGACCCAGTACTTC; CDR3: CASKRGGQETQYF